The T cell receptor (beta chain) under discussion was sequenced for a study of blood T cell repertoires in COVID-19. Study-wide context: The samples span acute and convalescent COVID-19 from the United States, Italy and Spain. In each case, the material was cDNA or gDNA derived from T cells, B-cell-depleted T cells, or PBMCs.

As processed by the authors: Nucleated cell counts were estimated from reference gene primer amplification. TCRdb keeps only in-frame clones here, not all; method: immunoSEQ multiplex PCR. V, J and clone size were drawn from that table, and D and trimming were deduced from the DNA. The sample carries about 52,000 clones, approximately 85% recorded once. V lost 7 bases to trimming and J lost 5 bases, with 30 bases between them. This CDR3 is 17 amino acids long. Germline CDR1 is SQVTM and CDR2 is ANQGSEA. The receptor was derived from a woman aged 80 or over with acute or convalescent COVID-19. The source material was peripheral blood. The chain recombines TRBV29-1 with TRBJ2-7; D possibly corresponds to TRBD1 (6 bases). The CDR3 DNA reads as TGCAGCGCCGGAGGCCGTTCAAATCCAACAGGGTACAACGAGCAGTACTTC. Its protein product is CSAGGRSNPTGYNEQYF.